The rows below give T cell receptor beta chains drawn from one sample of a study of T cell repertoires in cytomegalovirus infection. TCRdb re-analysed the reads in MiXCR, keeping a single row per CDR3 protein. The sample lists fewer than 550,000 distinct CDR3 sequences; roughly 30% were seen once. Specimen: PBMCs. Receptors were obtained from a human donor in good health (CMV status not recorded). Some clones in this sample may be carry-over from other donors' samples. Both conserved end residues are part of each CDR3. The D gene is left open where the match is weak.

V	J	D	CDR3
TRBV6-1	TRBJ1-1	-	CASRYPNTEAFF
TRBV6-2/TRBV6-3	TRBJ2-1	TRBD1	CASSYRDRANEHFF
TRBV5-1	TRBJ1-1	-	CASSLGTDREAFF
TRBV28	TRBJ2-7	-	CASSPTSTIYGQYF
TRBV5-1	TRBJ2-2	-	CASSLAPAGDILTGELFF
TRBV29-1	TRBJ2-1	-	CSAVSSGSLNEQFF
TRBV9	TRBJ2-7	-	CASSVASSSYEQYF
TRBV4-1	TRBJ1-2	-	CASSPLGQKLNYGYTF
TRBV3-1	TRBJ2-5	TRBD1	CPSSPTGAVRETQYF
TRBV10-3	TRBJ1-1	-	CAIKWEAGSTEAFF
TRBV12-3/TRBV12-4	TRBJ1-4	-	CASSFRDTNEKLFF
TRBV2	TRBJ1-3	-	CASSGQRSSGNTIYF
TRBV9	TRBJ2-2	-	CASSVLEGFPLNTGELFF
TRBV19	TRBJ2-2	TRBD1	CASSKSNSGTGGIAGELFF
TRBV6-2/TRBV6-3	TRBJ2-1	-	CASLGKGTQGTESYNEQFF
TRBV12-3/TRBV12-4	TRBJ2-1	-	CASSLGGGQTNEQFF
TRBV10-1	TRBJ1-1	TRBD1	CASSDRPATGRTEAFF
TRBV20-1	TRBJ2-2	TRBD2	CSARSSGGATGELFF
TRBV25-1	TRBJ2-5	TRBD1	CASSAGQVTETQYF
TRBV28	TRBJ2-5	-	CASQPGRLQEETQYF
TRBV6-6	TRBJ1-1	-	CASSYSRDESFF
TRBV10-3	TRBJ1-2	TRBD1	CAIRPDREDGYTF